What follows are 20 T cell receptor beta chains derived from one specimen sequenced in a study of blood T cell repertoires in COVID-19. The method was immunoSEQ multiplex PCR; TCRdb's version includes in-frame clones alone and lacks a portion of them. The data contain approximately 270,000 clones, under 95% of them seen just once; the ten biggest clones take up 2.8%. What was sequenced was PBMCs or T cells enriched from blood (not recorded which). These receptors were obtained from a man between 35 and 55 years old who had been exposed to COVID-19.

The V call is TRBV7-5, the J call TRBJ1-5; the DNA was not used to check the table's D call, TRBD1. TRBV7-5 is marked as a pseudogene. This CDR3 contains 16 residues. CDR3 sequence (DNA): TGTGTCAGAAGCTCAATGACAGGGGACAACAATCAGCCCCAGCATTTT. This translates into CVRSSMTGDNNQPQHF.

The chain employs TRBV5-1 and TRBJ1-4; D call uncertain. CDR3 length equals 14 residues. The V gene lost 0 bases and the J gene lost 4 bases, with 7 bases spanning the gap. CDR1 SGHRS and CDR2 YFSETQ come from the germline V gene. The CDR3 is CASSLESVNEKLFF. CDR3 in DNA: TGCGCCAGCAGCTTGGAGTCGGTTAATGAAAAACTGTTTTTT.

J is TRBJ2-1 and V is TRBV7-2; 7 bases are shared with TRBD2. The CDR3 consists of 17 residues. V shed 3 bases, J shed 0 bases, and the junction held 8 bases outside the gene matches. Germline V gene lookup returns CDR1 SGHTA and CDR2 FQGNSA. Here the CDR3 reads CASSFFSGNPSYNEQFF. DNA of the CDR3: TGTGCCAGCAGCTTTTTCAGCGGGAATCCCTCCTACAATGAGCAGTTCTTC.

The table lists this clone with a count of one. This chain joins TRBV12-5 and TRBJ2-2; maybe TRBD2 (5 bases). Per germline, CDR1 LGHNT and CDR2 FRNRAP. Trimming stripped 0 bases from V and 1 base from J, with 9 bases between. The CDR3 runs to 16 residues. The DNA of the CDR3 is TGTGCTAGTGGTTTGGTACTAGAAAAGAACACCGGGGAGCTGTTTTTT. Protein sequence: CASGLVLEKNTGELFF.

The CDR3 protein is CASSLGVGSGYEQYF. The CDR3, as DNA: TGTGCCAGCAGCTTAGGGGTCGGGAGTGGGTACGAGCAGTACTTC. V usage is TRBV7-9 and J usage is TRBJ2-7; D perhaps matches TRBD2 (6 bases). From germline, CDR1 is SEHNR and CDR2 FQNEAQ (reference sequence). This CDR3 is 15 amino acids long. Trimming pared 1 base from V and 4 bases from J, leaving 14 bases between.

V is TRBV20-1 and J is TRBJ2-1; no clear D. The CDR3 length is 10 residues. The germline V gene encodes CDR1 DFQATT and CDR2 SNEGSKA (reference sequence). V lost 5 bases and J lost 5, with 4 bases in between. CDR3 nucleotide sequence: TGCAGTGCTCGTCACAATGAGCAGTTCTTC. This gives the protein CSARHNEQFF.

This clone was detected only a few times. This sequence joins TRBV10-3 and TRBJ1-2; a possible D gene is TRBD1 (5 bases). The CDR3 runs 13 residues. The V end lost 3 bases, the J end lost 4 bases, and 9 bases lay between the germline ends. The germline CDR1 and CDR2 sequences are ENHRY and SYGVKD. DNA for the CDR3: TGTGCCATCAGTGAAGGACAAATCTATGGCTACACCTTC. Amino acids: CAISEGQIYGYTF.

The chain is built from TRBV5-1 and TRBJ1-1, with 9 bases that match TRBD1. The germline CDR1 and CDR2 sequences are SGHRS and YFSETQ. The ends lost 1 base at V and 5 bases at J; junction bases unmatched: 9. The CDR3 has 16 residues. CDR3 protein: CASSLRDRVQGTEAFF. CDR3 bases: TGCGCCAGCAGCTTGAGGGACAGGGTCCAGGGGACTGAAGCTTTCTTT.

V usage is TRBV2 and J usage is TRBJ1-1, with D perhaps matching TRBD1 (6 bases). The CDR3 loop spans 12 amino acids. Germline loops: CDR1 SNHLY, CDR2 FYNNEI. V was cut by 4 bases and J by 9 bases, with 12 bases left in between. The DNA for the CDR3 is TGTGCCAGCAGTGGAGACGGACAGAAAGCTTTCTTT. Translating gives CASSGDGQKAFF.

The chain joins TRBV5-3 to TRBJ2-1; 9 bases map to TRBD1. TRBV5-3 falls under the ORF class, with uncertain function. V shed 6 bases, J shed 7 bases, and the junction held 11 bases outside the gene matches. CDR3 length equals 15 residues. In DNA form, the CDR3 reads TGTGCCAGAATAAGTGTGACAGGGGGGAAAAATGAGCAGTTCTTC. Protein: CARISVTGGKNEQFF.

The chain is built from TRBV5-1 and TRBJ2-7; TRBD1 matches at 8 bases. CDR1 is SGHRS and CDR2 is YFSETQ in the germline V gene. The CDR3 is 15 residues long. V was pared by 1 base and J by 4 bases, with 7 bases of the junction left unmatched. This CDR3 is CASSLRAGGGYEQYF. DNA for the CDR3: TGCGCCAGCAGCTTGAGGGCAGGGGGCGGGTACGAGCAGTACTTC.

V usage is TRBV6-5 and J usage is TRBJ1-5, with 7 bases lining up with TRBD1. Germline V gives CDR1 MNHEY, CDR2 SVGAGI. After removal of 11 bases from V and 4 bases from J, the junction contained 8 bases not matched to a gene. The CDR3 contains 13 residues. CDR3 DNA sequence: TGTGCCTCATCTGGACAGGAGAATCAGCCCCAGCATTTT. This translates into CASSGQENQPQHF.

The CDR3 nucleotides are TGTGCCAGCAGCTTTGGGACTAGCGGAGCAGCCTACGAGCAGTACTTC. Translating it yields CASSFGTSGAAYEQYF. The V call is TRBV7-2, the J call TRBJ2-7, with TRBD2 matching over 11 bases. The CDR3 covers 16 residues. The ends lost 3 bases at V and 2 bases at J; junction bases unmatched: 6. Germline V gene data show CDR1 as SGHTA and CDR2 as FQGNSA. Based on the CDR3 plus reference TRBV7-2 and TRBJ2-7, the full variable domain is GAGVSQSPSNKVTEKGKDVELRCDPISGHTALYWYRQSLGQGLEFLIYFQGNSAPDKSGLPSDRFSAERTGGSVSTLTIQRTQQEDSAVYLCASSFGTSGAAYEQYFGPGTRLTVT.

The CDR3 DNA sequence: TGCAGCGTTGTGGCGGGCACAGATACGCAGTATTTT. It encodes CSVVAGTDTQYF. This chain uses TRBV29-1 with TRBJ2-3; D is unresolved. Germline CDR1 and CDR2: SQVTM and ANQGSEA. The CDR3 spans 12 residues. V shed 4 bases and J shed 1 base, with 6 bases lying between them.

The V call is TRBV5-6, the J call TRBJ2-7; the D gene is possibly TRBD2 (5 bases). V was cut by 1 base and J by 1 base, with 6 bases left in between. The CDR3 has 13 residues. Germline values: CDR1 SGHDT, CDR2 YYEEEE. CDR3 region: CASSLQRSYEQYF. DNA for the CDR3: TGTGCCAGCAGCTTGCAGCGGTCCTACGAGCAGTACTTC.

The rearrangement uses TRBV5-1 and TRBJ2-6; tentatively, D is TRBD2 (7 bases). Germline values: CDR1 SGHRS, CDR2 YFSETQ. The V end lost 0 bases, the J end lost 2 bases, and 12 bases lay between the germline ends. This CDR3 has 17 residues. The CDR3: CASSLVAGAAGANVLTF. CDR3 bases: TGCGCCAGCAGCTTGGTTGCGGGGGCGGCTGGGGCCAACGTCCTGACTTTC.

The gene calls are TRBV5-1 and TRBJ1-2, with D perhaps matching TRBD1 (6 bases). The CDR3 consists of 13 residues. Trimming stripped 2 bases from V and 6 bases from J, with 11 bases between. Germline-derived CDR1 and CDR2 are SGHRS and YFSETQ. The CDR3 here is CASSFPQGNGYTF. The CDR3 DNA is TGCGCCAGCAGCTTTCCACAGGGTAATGGCTACACCTTC.

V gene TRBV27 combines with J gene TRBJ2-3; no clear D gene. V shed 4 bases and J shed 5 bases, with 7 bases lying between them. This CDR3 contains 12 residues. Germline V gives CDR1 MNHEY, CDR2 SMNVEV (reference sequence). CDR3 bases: TGTGCCAGCAGTTCCACACGAGATACGCAGTATTTT. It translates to CASSSTRDTQYF.

CDR3 sequence (DNA): TGTGCCAGCTCACCACTAGCGGAGGGAAATGAGCAGTTCTTC. Its protein is CASSPLAEGNEQFF. The chain couples TRBV18 to TRBJ2-1; D perhaps matches TRBD2 (6 bases). The V end was cut by 1 base, the J end by 7 bases, with 11 bases between. The CDR3 is 14 amino acids. The germline V gene encodes CDR1 KGHSH and CDR2 LQKENI.

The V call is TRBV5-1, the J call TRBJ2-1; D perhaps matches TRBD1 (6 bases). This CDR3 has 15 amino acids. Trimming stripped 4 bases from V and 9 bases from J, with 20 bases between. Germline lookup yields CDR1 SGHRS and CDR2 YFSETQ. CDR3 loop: CASSLLDPGAREQFF. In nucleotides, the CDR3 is TGCGCCAGCAGCCTATTAGACCCAGGGGCTCGTGAGCAGTTCTTC.